This note documents a single TCR beta chain sequence. Its antigen specificity is not known. No quality values exist for individual bases; no much larger clone is one base distant. The data belong to a study of blood T cell repertoires in COVID-19 (TCRdb year 2020). With regard to the full study: The collaborator samples originated in the United States, Italy and Spain and spanned the acute and convalescent phases of COVID-19. The prospective study material was composed of cDNA or gDNA derived from T cells, B-cell-depleted T cells, or PBMCs. The dataset comprised deeply sampled blood TCRbeta repertoires from subjects exposed to, actively infected with, or recovered from COVID-19. A freely available public database, intended as a resource for researchers studying the immune response to SARS-CoV-2, is where the repertoires were released. Samples came from the ongoing ImmuneRACE study (first 160 participants) plus 1,254 subjects from 6 global collaborators. The sample metadata nearly always contained a de-identified subject ID, COVID-19 status, age in years and sex. Where available, HLA class I and class II types were obtained from metadata supplied by the sample provider rather than from assay-based typing. What the work shows at the level of the full study, not this receptor alone: How much clinical and demographic metadata was included differed by source and by participant, and the metadata was provided uncurated.

The germline V gene encodes CDR1 SGHDT and CDR2 YYEEEE. The CDR3 measures 15 amino acids from cysteine to phenylalanine. Only the CDR3 part of the read is kept: 45 bases, read in frame from the first base. V is pared back by 4 bases and J by 1 base, with 14 bases lying between the germline termini. TCRbeta CDR3 regions were amplified from genomic DNA by means of the immunoSEQ Assay, a bias-controlled multiplex PCR. On the study's bioinformatics: Nucleated cell counts per sample were estimated from amplification of reference gene primers within the assay. Sequence reads were collapsed and filtered to measure the absolute abundance of every unique TCRbeta CDR3 rearrangement. For each sample, productive Simpson clonality was calculated as the square root of Simpson's diversity index over productive rearrangements. The clones in this table, taken by TCRdb from immuneACCESS, are in-frame only. Not every clone is retained; where verified, under half of the shortfall comes from an unresolved V gene, and the cause of the rest is unknown. V, J and clone size are those of that table, while D and trimming were read from the DNA. Here the sample has 150,000 or so clones; about four fifths occur a single time. 7.5% to 9.5% of the sample is held by the ten biggest clonotypes.

Whole blood was collected in K2EDTA tubes by collaborating institutions according to the institutions' own protocols. For TCRbeta analysis, collaborators shipped samples in one of three forms: frozen whole blood, isolated PBMCs, or DNA extracted from either of those sample types. The receptor chain draws on TRBV5-6 and TRBJ1-1; the D gene is possibly TRBD1, with 6 bases matching. Sequences were obtained from peripheral blood. The receptor's source is a human donor with acute or convalescent COVID-19. The donor label of this sample is uncertain. CDR3 region: CASSRTGTTNTEAFF. The nucleotide sequence reads TGTGCCAGCAGCCGTACCGGGACAACGAACACTGAAGCTTTCTTT.